Below, 24 T cell receptor beta chains from the same sample are listed, as sequenced in a study of cytomegalovirus exposure and HLA in healthy donors. The PCR employed 60 Vbeta primers together with 13 Jbeta primers. Using immunoSEQ multiplex PCR, the repertoire was profiled, and TCRdb retains in-frame clones only, with some absent. This sample has approximately 73,000 clones, with roughly 80% found just once. The sample taken for sequencing was PBMCs. These receptors all stem from a woman in her thirties or forties in good health and CMV-seropositive.

At least ten counts were recorded for this clone. The V gene is TRBV6-6, the J gene TRBJ2-4, with 8 bases fitting TRBD1. The germline CDR1 and CDR2 sequences are MNHNY and SVGAGI (reference sequence). After removal of 6 bases from V and 2 bases from J, the junction contained 9 bases not matched to a gene. The CDR3 loop spans 16 amino acids. CDR3 protein: CASRGTGGLTKNIQYF. The DNA for the CDR3 is TGTGCCAGCAGGGGAACAGGGGGATTAACCAAAAACATTCAGTACTTC.

This rearrangement joins TRBV28 to TRBJ2-2, with 10 bases that match TRBD1. Germline-derived CDR1 and CDR2 are MDHEN and SYDVKM. V lost 5 bases, J lost 3 bases, and 6 bases stayed unmatched. CDR3 length equals 16 residues. CDR3 protein: CASSSRGTGDTGELFF. CDR3 in DNA: TGTGCCAGCAGTAGTCGCGGGACAGGGGACACCGGGGAGCTGTTTTTT.

This chain uses TRBV5-1 with TRBJ1-4, with D tentatively TRBD1 (5 bases). The CDR3 has 15 amino acids. Germline CDR1 SGHRS, CDR2 YFSETQ. V shed 5 bases and J shed 5 bases, with 16 bases lying between them. CDR3 bases: TGCGCCAGCAGTACCTCCGGGACTTCCAATGAAAAACTGTTTTTT. Translation gives CASSTSGTSNEKLFF.

This clone was seen just once. V gene TRBV9 combines with J gene TRBJ1-5; 9 bases match TRBD1. After removal of 4 bases from V and 7 bases from J, the junction contained 6 bases not matched to a gene. CDR3 length equals 14 residues. CDR1 is SGDLS, CDR2 YYNGEE, per germline. CDR3 nucleotides: TGTGCCAGCAGCCCAACAGGGGGCCTGCAGCCCCAGCATTTT. Protein sequence: CASSPTGGLQPQHF.

This rearrangement joins TRBV18 to TRBJ2-7; 8 bases fit TRBD2. This CDR3 region has 13 residues. J was trimmed by 7 bases and V by 5 bases; bases with no gene match: 7. CDR1 KGHSH and CDR2 LQKENI come from the germline V gene. This CDR3 is CASSDLAGAEQYF. The CDR3 bases are TGTGCCAGCTCAGATCTAGCGGGCGCGGAGCAGTACTTC. Complete variable domain (other parts from reference TRBV18 and TRBJ2-7): NAGVMQNPRHLVRRRGQEARLRCSPMKGHSHVYWYRQLPEEGLKFMVYLQKENIIDESGMPKERFSAEFPKEGPSILRIQQVVRGDSAAYFCASSDLAGAEQYFGPGTRLTVT.

The CDR3 loop reads CASSLEGQGADTQYF. The CDR3 DNA reads TGTGCCAGCAGCTTGGAGGGACAGGGAGCAGATACGCAGTATTTT. The chain joins TRBV5-4 to TRBJ2-3; 9 bases are shared with TRBD1. CDR3 size: 15 residues. Unmatched junction bases numbered 3, after V lost 0 bases and J lost 4 bases. The germline V gene has CDR1 SGHNT and CDR2 YYREEE (reference sequence).

This clone was counted once. The rearrangement joins TRBV4-2 to TRBJ1-5, with a tentative D call TRBD1 (6 bases). Trimming shortened V by 4 bases and J by 0 bases, and 10 bases separated the two germline ends. Germline values: CDR1 LGHNA, CDR2 YNFKEQ. This CDR3 is built from 15 residues. Here the CDR3 reads CASSLQTGSNQPQHF. In DNA, the CDR3 is TGTGCCAGCAGCCTCCAGACAGGTAGCAATCAGCCCCAGCATTTT.

The chain employs TRBV29-1 and TRBJ2-2, with 9 nucleotides matching TRBD1. The ends lost 6 bases at V and 8 bases at J; junction bases unmatched: 7. The CDR3 runs to 13 residues. CDR1 and CDR2 (germline): SQVTM, ANQGSEA. The CDR3 loop is CSVRTGVEGELFF. For the CDR3, the DNA is TGCAGCGTCCGGACAGGGGTGGAGGGGGAGCTGTTTTTT.

The chain employs TRBV7-9 and TRBJ1-1; 8 nucleotides line up with TRBD1. The V and J ends lost 3 bases and 5 bases, in that order; junction bases with no gene match: 8. This CDR3 comprises 15 residues. Germline-derived CDR1 and CDR2 are SEHNR and FQNEAQ (reference sequence). The CDR3 region is CASSLPTGVLTEAFF. The CDR3 nucleotides read TGTGCCAGCAGCTTGCCGACAGGGGTACTAACTGAAGCTTTCTTT.

This clone was recorded a few times. J is TRBJ1-5 and V is TRBV6-1; TRBD1 matches at 7 bases. This CDR3 comprises 14 residues. Germline CDR1 reads MNHNS; CDR2 reads SASEGT. V was clipped by 6 bases and J by 3 bases; unmatched bases: 5. The chain's CDR3 is CASSDRDSNQPQHF. CDR3 in DNA: TGTGCCAGCAGCGACAGGGATTCCAATCAGCCCCAGCATTTT.

V usage is TRBV15 and J usage is TRBJ2-5; TRBD2 is a possible D gene (5 bases). Germline V gives CDR1 LNHNV, CDR2 YYDKDF (reference sequence). With 1 base removed from V and 0 bases from J, the gap between germline ends came to 15 bases. The CDR3 loop spans 17 amino acids. CDR3 protein: CATSRAIKSGNQETQYF. In DNA, the CDR3 is TGTGCCACCAGCAGAGCCATCAAGTCGGGGAACCAAGAGACCCAGTACTTC.

The gene calls are TRBV23-1 and TRBJ1-1, with 7 bases identical to TRBD1. TRBV23-1 is an ORF for which the function is uncertain. The CDR3 extends over 16 amino acids. V lost 4 bases to trimming and J lost 0 bases; unmatched junction nucleotides: 8. CDR3 bases: TGCGCCAGCAGTCTTCTACAGGGGAAAGTGAACACTGAAGCTTTCTTT. Amino acids: CASSLLQGKVNTEAFF.

This clone has just a few counts. The J gene is TRBJ2-2, the V gene TRBV5-1, with D perhaps matching TRBD1 (6 bases). V was clipped by 0 bases and J by 2 bases, with 14 bases between them. The CDR3 covers 17 residues. From germline, CDR1 is SGHRS and CDR2 YFSETQ. The CDR3 reads CASSLGHRDTNTGELFF. CDR3 bases: TGCGCCAGCAGCTTGGGTCACCGGGACACCAACACCGGGGAGCTGTTTTTT. Full variable domain (outside the CDR3, taken from reference TRBV5-1 and TRBJ2-2): KAGVTQTPRYLIKTRGQQVTLSCSPISGHRSVSWYQQTPGQGLQFLFEYFSETQRNKGNFPGRFSGRQFSNSRSEMNVSTLELGDSALYLCASSLGHRDTNTGELFFGEGSRLTVL.

Worth noting for this clone: The junction and the germline gene differ at one end; a read error may be behind it. Other DNA sequences within the sample encode an identical CDR3. The chain employs TRBV30 and TRBJ1-6; D is perhaps TRBD1 (5 bases). Germline loops: CDR1 GTSNPN, CDR2 SVGIG (reference sequence). The CDR3 has 13 residues. The CDR3 nucleotides read TGTGCCTGGGCGGGAGGGGCAAATTCCCCCCTCCACTTT. Residues: CAWAGGANSPLHF.

The chain links TRBV30 to TRBJ2-3; TRBD1 agrees at 7 bases. Losses at the gene ends were 0 bases for V and 0 bases for J; bases not matched to a gene: 6. The CDR3 covers 16 residues. The V gene's germline CDR1 is GTSNPN and CDR2 SVGIG (reference sequence). CDR3 DNA: TGTGCCTGGAGTGTACTCGGGACAGCTAGCACAGATACGCAGTATTTT. The encoded protein is CAWSVLGTASTDTQYF.

CDR3 DNA: TGTGCCTGGAGTGTAACAGCGAACACTGAAGCTTTCTTT. It translates to CAWSVTANTEAFF. The chain combines TRBV30 with TRBJ1-1; unclear D gene. The CDR3 is 13 residues long. Germline CDR1 and CDR2: GTSNPN and SVGIG (reference sequence). V was clipped by 0 bases and J by 1 base, with 6 bases between them.

The genes are TRBV5-5 and TRBJ1-2; a weak D match, TRBD1 (6 bases). Germline V gene sequence: CDR1 SGHKS, CDR2 YYEKEE (reference sequence). The length of the CDR3 is 15 residues. V shed 3 bases and J shed 4 bases, with 16 bases lying between them. This CDR3 is CASSSNQGTSYGYTF. In DNA form, the CDR3 reads TGTGCCAGCAGCTCCAACCAGGGGACATCCTATGGCTACACCTTC.

The chain carries TRBV11-1 and TRBJ2-3; D possibly corresponds to TRBD1 (6 bases). V gave up 5 bases and J gave up 3 bases, with 24 bases separating them. Germline CDR1 SGHAT, CDR2 FQDESV (reference sequence). This CDR3 contains 18 residues. Written as DNA, the CDR3 is TGTGCCAGCAGCCGGGGAATGGGAACAGGGAGCGATACAGATACGCAGTATTTT. Translation gives CASSRGMGTGSDTDTQYF.

V and J are TRBV5-1 and TRBJ2-2; TRBD1 aligns across 8 bases. Germline lookup yields CDR1 SGHRS and CDR2 YFSETQ. This CDR3 contains 19 residues. After removal of 1 base from V and 0 bases from J, the junction contained 11 bases not matched to a gene. In DNA form, the CDR3 reads TGCGCCAGCAGCTTGCAAGGACAGGGAGCCCCGGCGAACACCGGGGAGCTGTTTTTT. Protein sequence: CASSLQGQGAPANTGELFF.

V gene TRBV6-1 combines with J gene TRBJ2-1; 9 nucleotides match TRBD2. The CDR3 length is 15 residues. Trimming cost V 1 base and J 4 bases; bases outside gene matches: 2. CDR1 and CDR2 (germline): MNHNS, SASEGT. In nucleotides, the CDR3 is TGTGCCAGCAGTGAAGACCTAGCGGGGTACAATGAGCAGTTCTTC. Translated: CASSEDLAGYNEQFF.

Written as DNA, the CDR3 is TGTGCCAGTAGTGGGTGGGACTCCCCTAGCACAGATACGCAGTATTTT. It translates to CASSGWDSPSTDTQYF. This chain joins TRBV19 and TRBJ2-3; maybe TRBD2 (6 bases). In germline, CDR1 is LNHDA, CDR2 SQIVND (reference sequence). This CDR3 is 16 amino acids long. V lost 5 bases and J lost 0, with 15 bases in between.

The rearrangement joins TRBV28 to TRBJ1-2, with 9 bases fitting TRBD1. The CDR3 runs 15 residues. Germline lookup yields CDR1 MDHEN and CDR2 SYDVKM. The junction had 12 bases not matched to a gene; V was cut back by 7 bases and J by 6 bases. The CDR3 sequence: CASKPSVGQGHGYTF. CDR3 bases: TGTGCCAGCAAACCATCGGTGGGACAGGGTCATGGCTACACCTTC.

The V gene is TRBV5-4, the J gene TRBJ1-5; D remains ambiguous. V was pared by 6 bases and J by 4 bases, with 5 bases between. The CDR3 runs 11 residues. Germline CDR1 reads SGHNT; CDR2 reads YYREEE (reference sequence). CDR3 amino acids: CASIQNQPQHF. CDR3 coding DNA: TGTGCCAGCATCCAAAATCAGCCCCAGCATTTT.

To note about this clone: One junction end does not reproduce the germline sequence, and a read error may be involved. The J gene is TRBJ2-7, the V gene TRBV6-1, with a possible D match to TRBD1 (6 bases). Germline CDR1 reads MNHNS; CDR2 reads SASEGT. CDR3 length equals 15 residues. The CDR3 bases are TGTGCCAGCACTGAAAGCGTAGGGGGTTTCTACGAGCAGTACTTC. Its protein is CASTESVGGFYEQYF.